This TCR beta chain was found in a study of OX40 agonist ivuxolimab in advanced cancers. Libraries were prepared by immunoSEQ multiplex PCR; TCRdb keeps only in-frame clonotypes and omits some of them. Of approximately 70,000 clones listed, 86% are singletons. Per germline, CDR1 MGHRA and CDR2 YSYEKL. Trimming cost V 0 bases and J 3 bases, with 16 bases left between them. CDR3 length: 17 residues. This clonotype originated in an adult with an advanced solid tumor such as melanoma, head and neck, liver or kidney cancer. The sequencing used CD4+ or CD8+ T cells sorted from blood, collected in a trial of the OX40 agonist ivuxolimab. The V gene is TRBV4-1, the J gene TRBJ2-3; tentative D call: TRBD2 (6 bases). Written as DNA, the CDR3 is TGCGCCAGCAGCCAAGAACGAAAAACTAGCCTGACAGATACGCAGTATTTT. Translated: CASSQERKTSLTDTQYF.